The present entry profiles one TCR beta chain with its context. Its specificity is unknown. There are 13 residues in the CDR3. The V gene lost 5 bases and the J gene lost 6 bases, with 15 bases spanning the gap. Germline V CDR1 and CDR2: SGHNT, YYREEE (reference sequence). This entry is derived from a study of cytomegalovirus exposure and HLA in healthy donors. Findings and caveats of the study: Rarity held for most TCR sequences, but there were some public TCRs that occurred in many donors. The tendency of first-cohort TCR clusters to co-occur in the 100 to 150 validation repertoires was identified by a subsequent analysis. The CMV antigen specificity of a few CMV-associated chains was confirmed through in vitro analysis.

The table came from immunoSEQ multiplex PCR; TCRdb's copy has only in-frame clones and leaves some out. The sample shows more than 95,000 clones, 89% of them seen only once. This chain joins TRBV5-4 and TRBJ2-7; possible D gene TRBD2, 6 bases. The receptor was derived from a young woman in good health and CMV-seronegative. Sequenced input: PBMCs. CDR3 in DNA: TGTGCCAGCAGGTTAGCGGAGGGGTTCGAGCAGTACTTC. Protein product: CASRLAEGFEQYF.